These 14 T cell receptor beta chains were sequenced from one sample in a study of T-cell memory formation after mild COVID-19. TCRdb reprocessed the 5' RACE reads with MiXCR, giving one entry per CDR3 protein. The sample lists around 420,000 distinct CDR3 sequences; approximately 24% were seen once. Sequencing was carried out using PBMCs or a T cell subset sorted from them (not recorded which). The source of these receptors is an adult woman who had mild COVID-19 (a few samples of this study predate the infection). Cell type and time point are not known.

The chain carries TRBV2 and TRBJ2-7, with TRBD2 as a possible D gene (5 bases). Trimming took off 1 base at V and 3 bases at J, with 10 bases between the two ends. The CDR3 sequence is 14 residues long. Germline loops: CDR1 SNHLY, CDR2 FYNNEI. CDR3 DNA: TGTGCCAGCAGTGAAGAATTAGGGAGCTACGAGCAGTACTTC. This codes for CASSEELGSYEQYF.

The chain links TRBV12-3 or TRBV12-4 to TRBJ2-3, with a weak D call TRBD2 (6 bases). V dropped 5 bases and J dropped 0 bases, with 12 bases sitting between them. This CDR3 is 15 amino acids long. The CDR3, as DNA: TGTGCCAGCAGTAGAGGGCTAGCGAGCACAGATACGCAGTATTTT. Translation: CASSRGLASTDTQYF.

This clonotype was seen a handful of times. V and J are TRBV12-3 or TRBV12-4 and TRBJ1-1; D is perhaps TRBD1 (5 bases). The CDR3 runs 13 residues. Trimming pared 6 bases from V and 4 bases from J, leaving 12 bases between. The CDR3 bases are TGTGCCAGCAGGAGCACGGGGGGCACTGAAGCTTTCTTT. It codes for CASRSTGGTEAFF.

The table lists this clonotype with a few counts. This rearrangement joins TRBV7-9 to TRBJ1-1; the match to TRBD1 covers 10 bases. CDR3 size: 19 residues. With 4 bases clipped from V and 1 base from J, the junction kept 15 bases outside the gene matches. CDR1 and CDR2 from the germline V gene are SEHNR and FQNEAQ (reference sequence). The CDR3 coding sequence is TGTGCCAGCAGCTGGGAGCCCGGGGACAGGGGATTATGGAACACTGAAGCTTTCTTT. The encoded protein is CASSWEPGDRGLWNTEAFF.

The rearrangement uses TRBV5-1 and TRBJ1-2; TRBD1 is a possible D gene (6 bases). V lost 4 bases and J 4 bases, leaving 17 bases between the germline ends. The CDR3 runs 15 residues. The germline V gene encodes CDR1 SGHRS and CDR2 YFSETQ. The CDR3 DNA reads TGCGCCAGCAGCCTGAGGGGGGTGGAGAGCTATGGCTACACCTTC. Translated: CASSLRGVESYGYTF.

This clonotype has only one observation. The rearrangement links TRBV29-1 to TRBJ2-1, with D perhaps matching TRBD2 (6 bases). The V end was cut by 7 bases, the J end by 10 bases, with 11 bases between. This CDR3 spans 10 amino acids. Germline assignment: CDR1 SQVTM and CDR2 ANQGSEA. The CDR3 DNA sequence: TGCAGCGGTATTACTAGCGAGCAGTTCTTC. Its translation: CSGITSEQFF.

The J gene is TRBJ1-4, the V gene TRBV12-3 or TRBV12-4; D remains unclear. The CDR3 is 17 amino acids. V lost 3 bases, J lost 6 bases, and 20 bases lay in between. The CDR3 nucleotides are TGTGCCAGCAGTTTGGGCCCTCGGTTCAACGGGGATGAAAAACTGTTTTTT. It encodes CASSLGPRFNGDEKLFF.

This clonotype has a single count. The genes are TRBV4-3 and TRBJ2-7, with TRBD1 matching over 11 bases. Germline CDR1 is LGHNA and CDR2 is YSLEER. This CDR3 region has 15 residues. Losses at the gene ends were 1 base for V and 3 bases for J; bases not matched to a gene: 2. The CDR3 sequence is CASSQAGQGDYEQYF. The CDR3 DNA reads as TGCGCCAGCAGCCAAGCGGGACAGGGGGACTACGAGCAGTACTTC.

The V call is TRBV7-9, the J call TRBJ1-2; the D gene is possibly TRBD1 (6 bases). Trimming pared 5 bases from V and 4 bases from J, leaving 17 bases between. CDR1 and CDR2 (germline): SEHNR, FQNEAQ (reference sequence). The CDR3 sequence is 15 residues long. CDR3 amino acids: CASSPRTVLGYGYTF. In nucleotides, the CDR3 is TGTGCCAGCAGCCCCCGGACAGTTCTTGGCTATGGCTACACCTTC.

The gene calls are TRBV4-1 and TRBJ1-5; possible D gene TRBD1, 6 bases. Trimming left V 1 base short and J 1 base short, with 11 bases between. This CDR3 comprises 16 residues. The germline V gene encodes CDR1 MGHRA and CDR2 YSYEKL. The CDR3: CASSQAPGVSNQPQHF. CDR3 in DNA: TGCGCCAGCAGCCAAGCGCCAGGGGTGAGCAATCAGCCCCAGCATTTT.

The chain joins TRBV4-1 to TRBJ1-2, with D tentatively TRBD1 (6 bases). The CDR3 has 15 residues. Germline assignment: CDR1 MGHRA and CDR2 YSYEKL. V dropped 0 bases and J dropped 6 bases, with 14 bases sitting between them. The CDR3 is CASSQDKGVMNGYTF. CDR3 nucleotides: TGCGCCAGCAGCCAAGATAAGGGGGTGATGAATGGCTACACCTTC.

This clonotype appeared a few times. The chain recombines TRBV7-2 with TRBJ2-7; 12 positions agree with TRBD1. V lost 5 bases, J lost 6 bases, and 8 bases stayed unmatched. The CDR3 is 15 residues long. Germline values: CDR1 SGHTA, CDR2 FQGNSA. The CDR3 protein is CASSPTGTGGSEQYF. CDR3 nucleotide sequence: TGTGCCAGCAGCCCCACCGGGACAGGGGGCAGCGAGCAGTACTTC.

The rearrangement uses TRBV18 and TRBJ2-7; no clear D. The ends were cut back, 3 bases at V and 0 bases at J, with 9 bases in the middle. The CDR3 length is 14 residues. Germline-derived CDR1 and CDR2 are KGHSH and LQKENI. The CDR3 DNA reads TGTGCCAGCTCACCTACCGGAAACTCCTACGAGCAGTACTTC. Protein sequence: CASSPTGNSYEQYF.

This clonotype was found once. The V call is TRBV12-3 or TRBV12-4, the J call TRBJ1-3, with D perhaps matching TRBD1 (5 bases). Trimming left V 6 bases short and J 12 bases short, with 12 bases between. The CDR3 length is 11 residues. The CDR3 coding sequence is TGTGCCAGCAGCCATAGGGGAAACATATATTTT. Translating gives CASSHRGNIYF.